A selection of T cell receptor beta chains follows, all from one sample in a study of blood T cell repertoires in COVID-19. Repertoires were generated with immunoSEQ multiplex PCR, while TCRdb's copy carries only in-frame clones and drops some. Of a few hundred thousand clones listed, more than 75% were seen once; the top ten hold about 6%. Specimen: peripheral blood. These receptors were obtained from a man aged 55-75 years who had recovered from COVID-19. Each CDR3 is given with its conserved first and last residue. Fields, in order: D gene, J gene, clone size, V gene, CDR3 DNA, CDR3 protein. D genes are given only for firm matches. Not every row has a clone size; where given, it reads once, few, many or a size class.

d_call: TRBD2; j_call: TRBJ2-3; clone_size: .; v_call: TRBV29-1; cdr3_nt: TGCAGCGTTGAAAGATTGGGACTAGCGGGAGTTGATACGCAGTATTTT; cdr3_aa: CSVERLGLAGVDTQYF
d_call: TRBD1; j_call: TRBJ1-6; clone_size: few; v_call: TRBV11-2; cdr3_nt: TGTGCCAGCAGCTTACAGGGGGGCTCCTATAATTCACCCCTCCACTTT; cdr3_aa: CASSLQGGSYNSPLHF
d_call: .; j_call: TRBJ2-1; clone_size: .; v_call: TRBV30; cdr3_nt: TGTGCCTGGGTACGATCCCGGGGGCAGTTCTTC; cdr3_aa: CAWVRSRGQFF
d_call: TRBD1; j_call: TRBJ1-2; clone_size: .; v_call: TRBV6-5; cdr3_nt: TGTGCCAGCAGCTCCGCCACAGGGGGCGCTTCTGGCTACACCTTC; cdr3_aa: CASSSATGGASGYTF
d_call: TRBD1; j_call: TRBJ2-3; clone_size: once; v_call: TRBV7-2; cdr3_nt: TGTGCCAGCAGCACCGACAGGGGCGGAACAGATACGCAGTATTTT; cdr3_aa: CASSTDRGGTDTQYF
d_call: TRBD1; j_call: TRBJ1-1; clone_size: .; v_call: TRBV27; cdr3_nt: TGTGCCAGCAGTCTGACAGGGATGAGTACTGAAGCTTTCTTT; cdr3_aa: CASSLTGMSTEAFF
d_call: TRBD2; j_call: TRBJ2-2; clone_size: .; v_call: TRBV5-1; cdr3_nt: TGCGCCAGCACGGGGGGGGCGCCTCCCGGGGAGCTGTTTTTT; cdr3_aa: CASTGGAPPGELFF
d_call: TRBD1; j_call: TRBJ2-3; clone_size: .; v_call: TRBV5-1; cdr3_nt: TGCGCCAGCAGCTTGTTACAGGGGAGCACAGATACGCAGTATTTT; cdr3_aa: CASSLLQGSTDTQYF
d_call: TRBD2; j_call: TRBJ2-5; clone_size: .; v_call: TRBV24-1; cdr3_nt: TGTGCCACCAGTGATTCCGGGAGGGGGGAGACCCAGTACTTC; cdr3_aa: CATSDSGRGETQYF
d_call: .; j_call: TRBJ2-5; clone_size: .; v_call: TRBV5-5; cdr3_nt: TGTGCCAGCAGCCTGTTCAGGGGGGCGGCAGGGGAAGAGACCCAGTACTTC; cdr3_aa: CASSLFRGAAGEETQYF
d_call: .; j_call: TRBJ1-1; clone_size: .; v_call: TRBV5-1; cdr3_nt: TGCGCCAGCAGCCTACAGACAGGGAACACTGAAGCTTTCTTT; cdr3_aa: CASSLQTGNTEAFF